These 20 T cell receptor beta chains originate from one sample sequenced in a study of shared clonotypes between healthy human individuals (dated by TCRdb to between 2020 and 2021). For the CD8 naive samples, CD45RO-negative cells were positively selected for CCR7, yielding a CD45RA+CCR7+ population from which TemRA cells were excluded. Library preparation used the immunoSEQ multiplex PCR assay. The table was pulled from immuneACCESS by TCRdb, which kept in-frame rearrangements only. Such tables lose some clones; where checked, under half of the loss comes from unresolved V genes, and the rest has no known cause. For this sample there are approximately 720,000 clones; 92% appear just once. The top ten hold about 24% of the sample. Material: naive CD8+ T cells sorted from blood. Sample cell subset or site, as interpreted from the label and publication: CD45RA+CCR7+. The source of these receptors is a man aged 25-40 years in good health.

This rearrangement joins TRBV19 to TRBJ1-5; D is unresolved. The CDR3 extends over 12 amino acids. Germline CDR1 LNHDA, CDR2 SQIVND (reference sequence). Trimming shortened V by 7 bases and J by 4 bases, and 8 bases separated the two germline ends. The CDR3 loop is CASNSGNQPQHF. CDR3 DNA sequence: TGTGCCAGTAATTCCGGGAATCAGCCCCAGCATTTT.

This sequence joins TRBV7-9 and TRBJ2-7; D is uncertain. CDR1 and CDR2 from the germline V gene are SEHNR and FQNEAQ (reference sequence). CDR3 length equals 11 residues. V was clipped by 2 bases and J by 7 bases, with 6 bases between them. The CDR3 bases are TGTGCCAGCAGCTTAAACCAGGAGCAGTACTTC. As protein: CASSLNQEQYF.

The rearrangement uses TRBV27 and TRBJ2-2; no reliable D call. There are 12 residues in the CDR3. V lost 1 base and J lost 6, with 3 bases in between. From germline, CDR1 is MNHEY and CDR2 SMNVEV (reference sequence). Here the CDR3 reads CASSLLSGELFF. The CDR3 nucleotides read TGTGCCAGCAGTTTATTGTCCGGGGAGCTGTTTTTT.

CDR3 bases: TGTGCCAGCAGCCGGGGGGCAGGGGAGCAGTACTTC. Its translation is CASSRGAGEQYF. V and J are TRBV27 and TRBJ2-7; D is possibly TRBD2 (7 bases). Germline CDR1 and CDR2: MNHEY and SMNVEV (reference sequence). The length of the CDR3 is 12 residues. The germline V and J ends were trimmed by 6 bases and 7 bases, with 13 bases remaining between them.

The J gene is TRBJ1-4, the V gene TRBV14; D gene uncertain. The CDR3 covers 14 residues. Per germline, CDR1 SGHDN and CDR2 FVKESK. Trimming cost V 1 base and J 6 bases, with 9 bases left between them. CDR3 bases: TGTGCCAGCAGCCAAGTGGAAGGAGATGAAAAACTGTTTTTT. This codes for CASSQVEGDEKLFF.

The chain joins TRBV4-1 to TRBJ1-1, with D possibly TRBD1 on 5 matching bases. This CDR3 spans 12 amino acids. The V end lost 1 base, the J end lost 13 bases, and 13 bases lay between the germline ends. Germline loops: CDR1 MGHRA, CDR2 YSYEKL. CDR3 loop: CASSQGSTVLFF. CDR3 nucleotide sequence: TGCGCCAGCAGCCAAGGCTCGACAGTGCTTTTCTTT.

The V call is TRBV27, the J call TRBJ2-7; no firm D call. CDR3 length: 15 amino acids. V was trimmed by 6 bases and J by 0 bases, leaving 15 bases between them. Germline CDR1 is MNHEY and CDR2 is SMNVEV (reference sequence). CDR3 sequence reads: CASRPKWIPSYEQYF. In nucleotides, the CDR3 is TGTGCCAGCAGGCCCAAGTGGATCCCCTCCTACGAGCAGTACTTC.

The CDR3 region has the DNA TGTGCCAGCAGTGAAAAGCCAGCGGGAGGGAAAGAGACCCAGTACTTC. Translating gives CASSEKPAGGKETQYF. The genes are TRBV6-1 and TRBJ2-5, with 10 nucleotides matching TRBD2. The germline V gene encodes CDR1 MNHNS and CDR2 SASEGT. The V gene end was trimmed by 2 bases and the J gene end by 3 bases; junction bases not matched to a gene: 6. This CDR3 contains 16 residues.

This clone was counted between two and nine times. The CDR3 is CASSISGQSYGYTF. For the CDR3, the DNA is TGTGCCAGTAGTATTTCGGGACAGAGCTATGGCTACACCTTC. The rearrangement joins TRBV19 to TRBJ1-2, with 7 bases fitting TRBD1. CDR1 is LNHDA and CDR2 is SQIVND in the germline V gene (reference sequence). V was clipped by 3 bases and J by 4 bases; unmatched bases: 5. The CDR3 is 14 residues long.

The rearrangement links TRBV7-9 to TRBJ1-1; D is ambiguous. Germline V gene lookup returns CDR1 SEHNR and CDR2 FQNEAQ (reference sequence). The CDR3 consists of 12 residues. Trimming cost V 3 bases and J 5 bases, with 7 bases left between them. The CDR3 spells CASSFRSTEAFF. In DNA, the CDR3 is TGTGCCAGCAGCTTCAGGAGTACTGAAGCTTTCTTT.

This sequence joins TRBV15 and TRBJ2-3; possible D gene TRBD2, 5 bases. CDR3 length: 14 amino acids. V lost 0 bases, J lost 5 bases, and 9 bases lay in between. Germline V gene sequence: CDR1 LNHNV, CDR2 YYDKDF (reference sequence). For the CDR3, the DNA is TGTGCCACCAGCAGAGATGCCGGGGTAGATACGCAGTATTTT. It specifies CATSRDAGVDTQYF.

CDR3 in DNA: TGTGCCAGCAGTACTCCGGGACAATGGTACGAGCAGTTCTTC. Translating it yields CASSTPGQWYEQFF. The rearrangement uses TRBV28 and TRBJ2-1; D is possibly TRBD1 (6 bases). The germline V gene encodes CDR1 MDHEN and CDR2 SYDVKM. CDR3 size: 14 residues. V lost 5 bases to trimming and J lost 10 bases, with 18 bases between them.

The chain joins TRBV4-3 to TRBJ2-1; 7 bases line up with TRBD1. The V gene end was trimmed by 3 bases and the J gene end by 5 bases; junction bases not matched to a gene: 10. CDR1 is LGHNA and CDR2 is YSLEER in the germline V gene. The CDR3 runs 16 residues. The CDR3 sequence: CASSHQDRPRHNEQFF. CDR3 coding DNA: TGCGCCAGCAGCCATCAGGACAGGCCCCGACACAATGAGCAGTTCTTC.

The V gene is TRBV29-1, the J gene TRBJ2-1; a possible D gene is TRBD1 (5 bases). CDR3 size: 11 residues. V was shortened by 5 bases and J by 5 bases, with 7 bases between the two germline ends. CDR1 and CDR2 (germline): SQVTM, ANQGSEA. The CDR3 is CSVKGNNEQFF. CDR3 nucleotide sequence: TGCAGCGTTAAGGGGAACAATGAGCAGTTCTTC.

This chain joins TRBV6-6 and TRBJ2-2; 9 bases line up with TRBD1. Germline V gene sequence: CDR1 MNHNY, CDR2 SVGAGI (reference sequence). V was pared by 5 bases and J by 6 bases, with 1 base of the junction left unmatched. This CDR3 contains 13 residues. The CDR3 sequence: CASSTGGSGELFF. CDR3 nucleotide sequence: TGTGCCAGCAGTACAGGGGGCTCCGGGGAGCTGTTTTTT.

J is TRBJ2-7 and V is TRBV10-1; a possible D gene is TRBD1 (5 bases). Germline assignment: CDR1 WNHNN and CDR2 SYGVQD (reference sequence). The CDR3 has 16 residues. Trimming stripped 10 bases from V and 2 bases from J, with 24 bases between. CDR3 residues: CATPLLRQSKTYEQYF. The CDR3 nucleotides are TGCGCCACCCCCCTTCTCCGACAGTCGAAGACCTACGAGCAGTACTTC.

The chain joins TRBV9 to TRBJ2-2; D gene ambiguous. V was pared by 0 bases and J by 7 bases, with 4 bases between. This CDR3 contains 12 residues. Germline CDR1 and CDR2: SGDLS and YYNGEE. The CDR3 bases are TGTGCCAGCAGCGTAGAAAACGGGGAGCTGTTTTTT. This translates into CASSVENGELFF.

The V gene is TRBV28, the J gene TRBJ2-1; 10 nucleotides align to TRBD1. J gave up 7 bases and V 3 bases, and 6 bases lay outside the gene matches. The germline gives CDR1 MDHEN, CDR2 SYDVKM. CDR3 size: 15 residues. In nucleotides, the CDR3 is TGTGCCAGCAGTTTTCCGACAGGGGGCTTTAATGAGCAGTTCTTC. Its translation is CASSFPTGGFNEQFF.

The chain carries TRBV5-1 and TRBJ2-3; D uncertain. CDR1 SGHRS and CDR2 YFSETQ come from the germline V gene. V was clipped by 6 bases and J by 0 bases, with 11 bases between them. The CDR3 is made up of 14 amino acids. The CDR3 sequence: CASTGLASTDTQYF. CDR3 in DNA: TGCGCCAGCACTGGATTAGCTAGCACAGATACGCAGTATTTT.

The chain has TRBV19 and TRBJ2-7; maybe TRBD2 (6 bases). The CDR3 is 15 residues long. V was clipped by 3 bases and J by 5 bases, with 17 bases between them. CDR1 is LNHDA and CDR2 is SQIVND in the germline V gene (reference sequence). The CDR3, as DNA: TGTGCCAGTAGTATCCGGGGGACCCTAACCGACGAGCAGTACTTC. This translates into CASSIRGTLTDEQYF.